Presented here are 15 T cell receptor beta chains from one specimen sequenced in a study of cytomegalovirus exposure and HLA in healthy donors. PCR was performed using 60 Vbeta and 13 Jbeta primers. Method: immunoSEQ multiplex PCR; TCRdb's copy keeps in-frame clones and lacks some. The data show some 110,000 clones, 82% seen once. Sequencing used PBMCs. These receptors were obtained from a man aged 25 to 40 in good health and CMV-seropositive.

This clone is medium-sized in the sample. The chain carries TRBV28 and TRBJ2-1, with D possibly TRBD1 on 6 matching bases. This CDR3 has 13 amino acids. V shed 5 bases and J shed 11 bases, with 16 bases lying between them. In germline, CDR1 is MDHEN, CDR2 SYDVKM. The CDR3 region is CASSPPDSLQQFF. CDR3 DNA: TGTGCCAGCAGTCCCCCGGACAGTTTACAGCAGTTCTTC.

This clone has just one count. Other DNA sequences from this sample encode an identical CDR3 as well. The chain recombines TRBV28 with TRBJ2-2, with D possibly being TRBD1 (6 bases). Germline V gene data show CDR1 as MDHEN and CDR2 as SYDVKM. The CDR3 contains 15 residues. Trimming pared 5 bases from V and 4 bases from J, leaving 14 bases between. CDR3 protein: CASSPTTGSTGELFF. The CDR3 bases are TGTGCCAGCAGTCCAACCACAGGGTCCACCGGGGAGCTGTTTTTT.

The rearrangement joins TRBV5-1 to TRBJ2-3; tentative D call: TRBD1 (5 bases). V lost 4 bases, J lost 2 bases, and 17 bases lay in between. The CDR3 contains 16 residues. Germline CDR1 reads SGHRS; CDR2 reads YFSETQ. The CDR3 nucleotides are TGCGCCAGCAGCCCCCCCTATCTTGGGGCCACAGATACGCAGTATTTT. Translated, it gives CASSPPYLGATDTQYF.

The chain employs TRBV5-6 and TRBJ2-2, with 14 positions matching TRBD2. This CDR3 is built from 18 residues. With 6 bases clipped from V and 5 bases from J, the junction kept 12 bases outside the gene matches. Germline lookup yields CDR1 SGHDT and CDR2 YYEEEE. The CDR3 coding sequence is TGTGCCAGCACCGGACTGACTAGCGGGAGGGCCGGGACCGGGGAGCTGTTTTTT. Its translation is CASTGLTSGRAGTGELFF.

The J gene is TRBJ2-3, the V gene TRBV5-1; the match to TRBD2 covers 10 bases. This CDR3 is built from 15 residues. With 4 bases clipped from V and 1 base from J, the junction kept 3 bases outside the gene matches. Looked up from germline, CDR1 is SGHRS and CDR2 is YFSETQ. The CDR3: CASSAGTSGTDTQYF. The DNA for the CDR3 is TGCGCCAGCAGCGCCGGGACTAGCGGCACAGATACGCAGTATTTT.

For the CDR3, the DNA is TGTGCCAGCAGCCCCCACCTCGGGGAGGTCTATGGCTACACCTTC. Translation gives CASSPHLGEVYGYTF. The chain has TRBV7-2 and TRBJ1-2; the D is unclear. The germline gives CDR1 SGHTA, CDR2 FQGNSA. CDR3 size: 15 residues. V was pared by 5 bases and J by 4 bases, with 17 bases between.

This rearrangement joins TRBV5-6 to TRBJ2-2; possible D gene TRBD1, 6 bases. Germline CDR1 is SGHDT and CDR2 is YYEEEE. Trimming cost V 0 bases and J 4 bases, with 7 bases left between them. This CDR3 has 14 amino acids. CDR3 amino acids: CASSLARGTGELFF. CDR3 sequence (DNA): TGTGCCAGCAGCTTGGCCAGGGGCACCGGGGAGCTGTTTTTT.

The rearrangement joins TRBV9 to TRBJ1-5, with D possibly matching TRBD1 (6 bases). The V end lost 3 bases, the J end lost 2 bases, and 12 bases lay between the germline ends. The CDR3 sequence is 15 residues long. CDR1 SGDLS and CDR2 YYNGEE come from the germline V gene. The CDR3 here is CASSEKGQGNQPQHF. The CDR3 DNA reads as TGTGCCAGCAGCGAAAAGGGACAAGGCAATCAGCCCCAGCATTTT.

The CDR3 is CASSWGQGSGETQYF. The CDR3 DNA is TGCGCCAGCAGTTGGGGACAGGGGTCCGGGGAGACCCAGTACTTC. The chain recombines TRBV5-1 with TRBJ2-5, with 10 bases fitting TRBD1. Trimming cost V 5 bases and J 5 bases; bases outside gene matches: 9. From germline, CDR1 is SGHRS and CDR2 YFSETQ. The CDR3 consists of 15 residues.

The rearrangement links TRBV5-1 to TRBJ1-1; 8 bases are a match to TRBD1. Germline V gene sequence: CDR1 SGHRS, CDR2 YFSETQ. Losses at the gene ends were 1 base for V and 3 bases for J; bases not matched to a gene: 8. This CDR3 comprises 16 residues. The CDR3: CASSLYGGTGDTEAFF. The CDR3 region has the DNA TGCGCCAGCAGCTTGTACGGCGGGACAGGCGACACTGAAGCTTTCTTT.

V usage is TRBV4-1 and J usage is TRBJ1-1, with D possibly being TRBD1 (6 bases). V was shortened by 5 bases and J by 4 bases, with 11 bases between the two germline ends. Germline lookup yields CDR1 MGHRA and CDR2 YSYEKL. The CDR3 spans 13 residues. This chain's CDR3 is CASSYRVSTEAFF. CDR3 in DNA: TGCGCCAGCAGCTACAGGGTGTCCACTGAAGCTTTCTTT.

The rearrangement uses TRBV28 and TRBJ2-7; 9 bases map to TRBD1. Losses at the gene ends were 5 bases for V and 0 bases for J; bases not matched to a gene: 5. Germline CDR1 is MDHEN and CDR2 is SYDVKM. CDR3 length: 15 amino acids. Written as DNA, the CDR3 is TGTGCCAGCAGTCCCTACAGGGGGCGCTCCTACGAGCAGTACTTC. Translation gives CASSPYRGRSYEQYF.

The rearrangement joins TRBV28 to TRBJ2-1, with no clear D. The CDR3 loop spans 10 amino acids. CDR1 MDHEN and CDR2 SYDVKM come from the germline V gene. Trimming shortened V by 7 bases and J by 7 bases, and 5 bases separated the two germline ends. The CDR3 sequence: CASKENEQFF. In DNA, the CDR3 is TGTGCCAGCAAGGAGAATGAGCAGTTCTTC.

The chain couples TRBV18 to TRBJ1-5, with D hard to call. CDR1 and CDR2 (germline): KGHSH, LQKENI. CDR3 size: 15 residues. With 1 base removed from V and 9 bases from J, the gap between germline ends came to 16 bases. CDR3 in amino acids: CASSPQTGAGRPQHF. In DNA form, the CDR3 reads TGTGCCAGCTCACCACAGACGGGAGCGGGTCGGCCCCAGCATTTT.

The chain has TRBV10-2 and TRBJ2-7, with D unresolved. The CDR3 consists of 12 residues. Germline V gene data show CDR1 as WSHSY and CDR2 as SAAADI. V was pared by 1 base and J by 2 bases, with 3 bases between. This CDR3 reads CASSEFTYEQYF. The CDR3 nucleotides read TGCGCCAGCAGTGAGTTTACCTACGAGCAGTACTTC.